This T cell receptor (beta chain) appears in the sequencing data of a study of vaccination effects on CD4 cells after COVID-19. Before any sequencing was done, the ViraFEST assay used viral peptide pools to expand antigen-specific CD4+ T cells. Culturing for more than eight days preceded CD4+ T cell isolation. Two-dose BNT162b2 or mRNA-1273 vaccination was given to participants. Produced via immunoSEQ multiplex PCR; TCRdb's table is partial and in-frame only. This table has roughly 32,000 clones, about 70% appearing once. There are 16 residues in the CDR3. V dropped 4 bases and J dropped 0; count of bases not matched to a gene: 9. Germline V gives CDR1 SGHDT, CDR2 YYEEEE. A remark on this clone: The target antigen is unknown.

Study-level points and caveats: Few convalescent patients were studied, and early post-infection samples were lacking.

The material was CD4+ T cells from PBMCs cultured with HCoV-229E spike peptides, obtained after COVID-19 vaccination. The TCR originated in a human donor who received a COVID-19 vaccine. The V call is TRBV5-6, the J call TRBJ2-7, with 8 bases fitting TRBD1. The CDR3 nucleotides read TGTGCCAGCAGCCAAGGACAGGGTTCCCTCTCCTACGAGCAGTACTTC. Amino acids: CASSQGQGSLSYEQYF.